The sequence of this T cell receptor beta chain was determined in a study of shared clonotypes between healthy human individuals. For this clone: Its specificity is unknown.

Between the trimmed V and J ends, which lost 5 bases and 6 bases, there was a span of 14 bases. This CDR3 has 13 amino acids. Germline V gene lookup returns CDR1 KGHSH and CDR2 LQKENI. Generated by immunoSEQ multiplex PCR, the TCRdb table keeps only in-frame clones and is missing some. The profile shows about 980,000 clones, 70% to 85% of them singletons. Study results and limitations: Non-shared clonotypes were found to have lower generation probabilities than the clonotypes that were shared by all four of the sorted-subset donors.

The receptor comes from a man aged 18 to 29 in good health. The rearrangement joins TRBV18 to TRBJ2-7; D possibly corresponds to TRBD2 (5 bases). Material for sequencing was memory CD4+ T cells sorted from blood. Subset indicated: CD45RA-negative fraction. In nucleotides, the CDR3 is TGTGCCAGCTCATCCGGGCCCGAGGGCGAGCAGTACTTC. Translated, it gives CASSSGPEGEQYF.